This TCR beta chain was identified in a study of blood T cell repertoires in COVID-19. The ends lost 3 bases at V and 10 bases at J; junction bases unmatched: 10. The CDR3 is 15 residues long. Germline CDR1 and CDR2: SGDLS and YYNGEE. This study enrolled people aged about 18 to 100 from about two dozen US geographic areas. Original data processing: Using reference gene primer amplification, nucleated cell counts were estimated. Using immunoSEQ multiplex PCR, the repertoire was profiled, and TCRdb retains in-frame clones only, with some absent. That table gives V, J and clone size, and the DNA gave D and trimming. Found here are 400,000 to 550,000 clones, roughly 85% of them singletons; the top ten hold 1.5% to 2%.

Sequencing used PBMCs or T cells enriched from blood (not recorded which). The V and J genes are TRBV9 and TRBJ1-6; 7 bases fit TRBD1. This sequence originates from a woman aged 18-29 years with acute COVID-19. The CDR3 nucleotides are TGTGCCAGCAGCGGACAGGGACGGTATCAATCACCCCTCCACTTT. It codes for CASSGQGRYQSPLHF.